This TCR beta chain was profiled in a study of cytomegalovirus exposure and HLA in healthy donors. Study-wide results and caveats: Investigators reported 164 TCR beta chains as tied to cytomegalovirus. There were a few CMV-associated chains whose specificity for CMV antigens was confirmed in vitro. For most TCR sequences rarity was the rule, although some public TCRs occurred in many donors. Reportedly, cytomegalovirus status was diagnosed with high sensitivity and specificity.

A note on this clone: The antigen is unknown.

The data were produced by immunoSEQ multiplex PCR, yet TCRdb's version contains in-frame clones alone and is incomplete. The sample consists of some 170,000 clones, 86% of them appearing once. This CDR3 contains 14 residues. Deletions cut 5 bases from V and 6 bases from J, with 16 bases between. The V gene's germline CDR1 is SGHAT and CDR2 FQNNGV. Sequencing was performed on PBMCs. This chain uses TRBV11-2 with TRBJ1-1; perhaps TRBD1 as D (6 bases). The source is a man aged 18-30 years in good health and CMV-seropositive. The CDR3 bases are TGTGCCAGCAGCCCCCCGGTGGGGGGGCCTGAAGCTTTCTTT. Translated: CASSPPVGGPEAFF.